Below are 5 T cell receptor beta chains sequenced from a single sample in a study of T cell responses to AZD1222 COVID-19 vaccine. This table comes from immunoSEQ multiplex PCR, and its TCRdb copy is limited to in-frame clones, with some not included. The sample includes roughly 180,000 clones, approximately 93% of them seen just once. Source: peripheral blood, taken 28 days after the second AZD1222 dose. These receptors were obtained from an adult who received the AZD1222 COVID-19 vaccine.

The chain combines TRBV5-8 with TRBJ1-1; D may be TRBD1 (5 bases). This CDR3 is built from 14 residues. CDR1 and CDR2 (germline): SGHTS, YDEGEE. With 4 bases removed from V and 1 base from J, the gap between germline ends came to 11 bases. The DNA for the CDR3 is TGTGCCAGCAGCCCCATCGGGGGGAACACTGAAGCTTTCTTT. Its protein is CASSPIGGNTEAFF.

The rearrangement uses TRBV18 and TRBJ1-1; the D gene is possibly TRBD1 (6 bases). Trimming pared 6 bases from V and 0 bases from J, leaving 20 bases between. This CDR3 spans 17 amino acids. Germline loops: CDR1 KGHSH, CDR2 LQKENI. The CDR3 spells CASSSGQTFRMNTEAFF. In nucleotides, the CDR3 is TGTGCCAGCTCGTCTGGACAGACCTTCCGGATGAACACTGAAGCTTTCTTT.

The V gene is TRBV12-3 or TRBV12-4, the J gene TRBJ1-2; D is unresolved. Deletions cut 2 bases from V and 7 bases from J, with 11 bases between. The CDR3 loop spans 13 amino acids. The CDR3 is CASSLKLGGGYTF. The CDR3 DNA sequence: TGTGCCAGCAGTTTAAAGTTGGGAGGTGGCTACACCTTC.

In its sample, this clone was seen once. The rearrangement links TRBV2 to TRBJ1-1; D unclear. Germline CDR1 SNHLY, CDR2 FYNNEI. The V end lost 1 base, the J end lost 0 bases, and 9 bases lay between the germline ends. The CDR3 covers 15 residues. The CDR3 DNA follows: TGTGCCAGCAGTGAAGACCTTCTTTTGAACACTGAAGCTTTCTTT. Amino acid sequence: CASSEDLLLNTEAFF. Filled out from reference TRBV2 and TRBJ1-1, the complete variable domain reads EPEVTQTPSHQVTQMGQEVILRCVPISNHLYFYWYRQILGQKVEFLVSFYNNEISEKSEIFDDQFSVERPDGSNFTLKIRSTKLEDSAMYFCASSEDLLLNTEAFFGQGTRLTVV.

This chain links TRBV9 with TRBJ1-2; 9 nucleotides line up with TRBD1. Germline lookup yields CDR1 SGDLS and CDR2 YYNGEE. The trim removed 3 bases at V and 7 bases at J, leaving 10 bases unmatched. CDR3 length equals 15 residues. The CDR3 reads CASSARTGDASGYTF. CDR3 in DNA: TGTGCCAGCAGCGCCAGGACAGGGGATGCTAGTGGCTACACCTTC.